These 30 T cell receptor beta chains originate from one sample sequenced in a study of blood T cells in healthy people across ages. PCR was performed a second time for roughly 7 to 12 cycles using a sample-barcoded 5' primer and a J-beta primer mix. TCRdb independently ran MiXCR on the 5' RACE reads; one entry per CDR3 protein. The data show 630,000 or so distinct CDR3 sequences, 32% seen once. Sequenced input: blood. The receptors come from a woman over 75 in good health.

This clonotype was recorded at least ten times. The chain recombines TRBV20-1 with TRBJ2-7; 7 nucleotides align to TRBD1. The length of the CDR3 is 13 residues. Trimming cost V 1 base and J 0 bases; bases outside gene matches: 0. Germline CDR1 DFQATT, CDR2 SNEGSKA (reference sequence). CDR3 residues: CSARGQGSYEQYF. CDR3 in DNA: TGCAGTGCTAGAGGACAGGGCTCCTACGAGCAGTACTTC.

The gene calls are TRBV30 and TRBJ1-2; D gene uncertain. Germline lookup yields CDR1 GTSNPN and CDR2 SVGIG (reference sequence). This CDR3 is built from 13 residues. V gave up 3 bases and J gave up 7 bases, with 15 bases separating them. The CDR3 DNA follows: TGTGCCTGGAGAGAGGTCGCTCATTTTGGCTACACCTTC. Translated, it gives CAWREVAHFGYTF.

The chain has TRBV28 and TRBJ2-7, with D possibly TRBD1 on 6 matching bases. The ends were cut back, 4 bases at V and 5 bases at J, with 12 bases in the middle. Germline lookup yields CDR1 MDHEN and CDR2 SYDVKM. This CDR3 is 13 amino acids long. CDR3 bases: TGTGCCAGCAGTTCTACAGGGATCCACGAGCAGTACTTC. Its translation is CASSSTGIHEQYF. The whole variable domain, remainder taken from reference TRBV28 and TRBJ2-7, is DVKVTQSSRYLVKRTGEKVFLECVQDMDHENMFWYRQDPGLGLRLIYFSYDVKMKEKGDIPEGYSVSREKKERFSLILESASTNQTSMYLCASSSTGIHEQYFGPGTRLTVT.

This clonotype was seen many times. In DNA form, the CDR3 reads TGCAGTGCTAGAGATCCAGGACAGGGAGGCTACGAGCAGTACTTC. Translated: CSARDPGQGGYEQYF. The chain joins TRBV20-1 to TRBJ2-7, with 8 bases lining up with TRBD1. The CDR3 totals 15 residues. Per the germline V gene, CDR1 is DFQATT and CDR2 is SNEGSKA (reference sequence). V dropped 0 bases and J dropped 3; count of bases not matched to a gene: 7.

This chain links TRBV28 with TRBJ1-2; tentative D call: TRBD1 (5 bases). This CDR3 spans 14 amino acids. Trimming took 8 bases from V and 4 from J, leaving 17 bases between them. Germline V gene data show CDR1 as MDHEN and CDR2 as SYDVKM. The CDR3 loop reads CASLEPGPRYGYTF. CDR3 coding DNA: TGTGCCAGCTTAGAACCGGGGCCTCGCTATGGCTACACCTTC.

The chain uses TRBV29-1 and TRBJ1-5; D remains ambiguous. Germline V CDR1 and CDR2: SQVTM, ANQGSEA. This CDR3 has 10 residues. V dropped 5 bases and J dropped 7 bases, with 6 bases sitting between them. The CDR3 coding sequence is TGCAGCGTTTTCGCCCAGCCCCAGCATTTT. Encoded protein: CSVFAQPQHF.

This clonotype was counted between two and nine times. The CDR3 nucleotides are TGTGCCATCAGTGAGGGTGGGTTATTGACTGAAGCTTTCTTT. Translation gives CAISEGGLLTEAFF. This chain connects TRBV10-3 to TRBJ1-1; D remains ambiguous. The CDR3 has 14 residues. Germline V gene data show CDR1 as ENHRY and CDR2 as SYGVKD. V lost 2 bases and J 5 bases, leaving 12 bases between the germline ends.

The rearrangement links TRBV27 to TRBJ2-7, with 9 bases aligning to TRBD1. The V gene's germline CDR1 is MNHEY and CDR2 SMNVEV (reference sequence). The V and J ends lost 2 bases and 2 bases, in that order; junction bases with no gene match: 7. The CDR3 consists of 16 residues. The CDR3: CASSLTQGQGAYEQYF. The CDR3 DNA is TGTGCCAGCAGTTTAACCCAGGGACAGGGCGCCTACGAGCAGTACTTC.

This clonotype occurred many times. V usage is TRBV5-1 and J usage is TRBJ2-5; 10 nucleotides line up with TRBD2. The CDR3 extends over 16 amino acids. With V trimmed by 4 bases and J by 5 bases, 11 bases remained unmatched. The germline V gene encodes CDR1 SGHRS and CDR2 YFSETQ. This chain's CDR3 is CASSPLLAGVRETQYF. The CDR3 bases are TGCGCCAGCAGCCCCTTGCTAGCGGGGGTCCGTGAGACCCAGTACTTC.

This clonotype came up many times. V usage is TRBV12-3 or TRBV12-4 and J usage is TRBJ2-1; D is possibly TRBD1 or TRBD2 (7 bases each). This CDR3 has 14 amino acids. Trimming pared 5 bases from V and 5 bases from J, leaving 13 bases between. This CDR3 reads CASSQGGADNEQFF. The CDR3 nucleotides are TGTGCCAGCAGTCAGGGGGGGGCTGACAATGAGCAGTTCTTC.

This clonotype was seen repeatedly, ten times or more. The DNA of the CDR3 is TGCAGCGTTGGACAGGGGGCGGTCGAGCAGTTCTTC. This encodes CSVGQGAVEQFF. The chain employs TRBV29-1 and TRBJ2-1; 10 bases agree with TRBD1. The CDR3 loop spans 12 amino acids. Losses at the gene ends were 4 bases for V and 10 bases for J; bases not matched to a gene: 4. Germline CDR1 reads SQVTM; CDR2 reads ANQGSEA.

In its sample, this clonotype was seen a few times. J is TRBJ2-2 and V is TRBV9; 9 nucleotides match TRBD1. Germline lookup yields CDR1 SGDLS and CDR2 YYNGEE. The J segment lost 6 bases and the V segment lost 3 bases, leaving 6 bases of the junction unmatched. The CDR3 consists of 15 residues. CDR3 DNA: TGTGCCAGCAGCGGGGGACAGGGTATATCCGGGGAGCTGTTTTTT. It codes for CASSGGQGISGELFF.

This chain connects TRBV4-3 to TRBJ2-1, with TRBD2 identical over 9 bases. Germline values: CDR1 LGHNA, CDR2 YSLEER. The CDR3 runs 16 residues. Trimming at V came to 2 bases and at J to 3 bases, leaving 5 bases not matched to a gene. In nucleotides, the CDR3 is TGCGCCAGCAGCCAATACAAGACTAGCGGCTACAATGAGCAGTTCTTC. Its translation is CASSQYKTSGYNEQFF.

At least ten counts were recorded for this clonotype. V usage is TRBV20-1 and J usage is TRBJ2-1; 9 bases fit TRBD2. The CDR3 extends over 14 amino acids. The V gene end was trimmed by 2 bases and the J gene end by 4 bases; junction bases not matched to a gene: 3. Looked up from germline, CDR1 is DFQATT and CDR2 is SNEGSKA (reference sequence). The CDR3 coding sequence is TGCAGTGCTAGAATTAGCGGGGGTTACAATGAGCAGTTCTTC. It codes for CSARISGGYNEQFF.

Only a few counts were recorded for this clonotype. This chain connects TRBV28 to TRBJ2-2; D call uncertain. Germline CDR1 MDHEN, CDR2 SYDVKM. CDR3 length: 14 amino acids. V was cut by 7 bases and J by 1 base, with 10 bases left in between. CDR3: CASIPSGNTGELFF. CDR3 coding DNA: TGTGCCAGCATCCCCTCAGGGAACACCGGGGAGCTGTTTTTT.

This chain uses TRBV20-1 with TRBJ1-1; 7 nucleotides agree with TRBD1. CDR1 and CDR2 (germline): DFQATT, SNEGSKA (reference sequence). V shed 6 bases, J shed 3 bases, and the junction held 10 bases outside the gene matches. This CDR3 has 14 residues. The CDR3 protein is CSAPVGGSDTEAFF. DNA of the CDR3: TGCAGTGCCCCCGTAGGGGGCTCAGACACTGAAGCTTTCTTT.

As to this clonotype: Being one base from a much bigger clone, this may be a read error. The rearrangement uses TRBV4-3 and TRBJ2-1; the match to TRBD2 covers 8 bases. Germline V gene lookup returns CDR1 LGHNA and CDR2 YSLEER. The CDR3 runs 14 residues. V gave up 1 base and J gave up 7 bases; unmatched junction bases: 3. Here the CDR3 DNA reads TGCGCCAGCAGCCAAGCGGGGGGGTGGAATGAGCAGTTCTTC. This gives the protein CASSQAGGWNEQFF.

The genes are TRBV5-1 and TRBJ1-2; D is unclear. Looked up from germline, CDR1 is SGHRS and CDR2 is YFSETQ. The CDR3 length is 13 residues. The ends were cut back, 3 bases at V and 6 bases at J, with 12 bases in the middle. CDR3 coding DNA: TGCGCCAGCAGCTCTTTGAACGAGGATGGCTACACCTTC. It codes for CASSSLNEDGYTF. Full variable domain (missing parts from reference TRBV5-1 and TRBJ1-2): KAGVTQTPRYLIKTRGQQVTLSCSPISGHRSVSWYQQTPGQGLQFLFEYFSETQRNKGNFPGRFSGRQFSNSRSEMNVSTLELGDSALYLCASSSLNEDGYTFGSGTRLTVV.

This clonotype was seen repeatedly, ten times or more. The rearrangement uses TRBV10-3 and TRBJ2-5, with 9 nucleotides matching TRBD2. The V segment lost 4 bases and the J segment 2 bases; nucleotides outside the gene matches: 11. The V gene's germline CDR1 is ENHRY and CDR2 SYGVKD. The CDR3 has 17 residues. In nucleotides, the CDR3 is TGTGCCATCAGTGTAGGGGTAGCGGGGGCTACACAAGAGACCCAGTACTTC. This gives the protein CAISVGVAGATQETQYF.

A word on this clonotype: One end of the junction fails to match germline, which may point to a read error. The chain carries TRBV24-1 and TRBJ2-7; D is uncertain. The germline V gene encodes CDR1 KGHDR and CDR2 SFDVKD. The CDR3 covers 14 residues. CDR3 coding DNA: TGTGCCGCCAGTGATCTGAGGAGACCCTACGAGCAGTACTTC. Translation: CAASDLRRPYEQYF.

This clonotype was found many times. V gene TRBV4-3 combines with J gene TRBJ2-3; D uncertain. Trimming took 2 bases from V and 0 from J, leaving 9 bases between them. Germline V gene sequence: CDR1 LGHNA, CDR2 YSLEER. CDR3 length equals 15 residues. The CDR3 bases are TGCGCCAGCAGCCAACGATCCACTAGCACAGATACGCAGTATTTT. Translated: CASSQRSTSTDTQYF.

The rearrangement uses TRBV28 and TRBJ1-4; D perhaps matches TRBD1 (6 bases). The ends were cut back, 2 bases at V and 4 bases at J, with 17 bases in the middle. Looked up from germline, CDR1 is MDHEN and CDR2 is SYDVKM. This CDR3 is built from 17 residues. CDR3 sequence (DNA): TGTGCCAGCAGTTTACCAACTACGGACAGATTTAATGAAAAACTGTTTTTT. Protein: CASSLPTTDRFNEKLFF. The full variable domain, completed using reference TRBV28 and TRBJ1-4, is DVKVTQSSRYLVKRTGEKVFLECVQDMDHENMFWYRQDPGLGLRLIYFSYDVKMKEKGDIPEGYSVSREKKERFSLILESASTNQTSMYLCASSLPTTDRFNEKLFFGSGTQLSVL.

V gene TRBV20-1 combines with J gene TRBJ1-6, with TRBD1 identical over 10 bases. CDR1 and CDR2 (germline): DFQATT, SNEGSKA (reference sequence). This CDR3 comprises 15 residues. The V gene end was trimmed by 6 bases and the J gene end by 9 bases; junction bases not matched to a gene: 11. The CDR3 DNA reads TGCAGTGCCGTCCCGGGACAGGGGATGAGTTCACCCCTCCACTTT. As protein: CSAVPGQGMSSPLHF.

The table lists this clonotype with a few counts. Since a much larger clone is just one base distant, this may be a read error. This rearrangement joins TRBV6-2 or TRBV6-3 to TRBJ2-1; TRBD1 aligns across 8 bases. The V segment lost 0 bases and the J segment 9 bases; nucleotides outside the gene matches: 7. The CDR3 sequence is 15 residues long. CDR1 and CDR2 from the germline V gene are MNHEY and SVGEGT. CDR3 bases: TGTGCCAGCAGTTACTCGCGAACAGGGGGTGGTGAGCAGTTCTTC. This translates into CASSYSRTGGGEQFF.

The V and J genes are TRBV20-1 and TRBJ2-1, with TRBD2 as a possible D gene (5 bases). CDR1 and CDR2 from the germline V gene are DFQATT and SNEGSKA (reference sequence). The CDR3 length is 14 residues. The V and J ends lost 5 bases and 7 bases respectively, with 18 bases between them. The CDR3 sequence: CSAGDRVGGNEQFF. CDR3 nucleotides: TGCAGTGCTGGGGATAGGGTAGGAGGTAATGAGCAGTTCTTC.

The chain has TRBV15 and TRBJ1-5, with TRBD1 matching 7 bases. The CDR3 length is 15 residues. Germline V lookup: CDR1 LNHNV, CDR2 YYDKDF (reference sequence). V trimming: 0 bases; J trimming: 6 bases; junction bases outside the gene matches: 5. The CDR3 bases are TGTGCCACCAGCAGAGACCGACAGGGTAGTCAGCCCCAGCATTTT. Translation gives CATSRDRQGSQPQHF.

This clonotype was seen ten or more times. The chain uses TRBV20-1 and TRBJ1-4; D is unclear. V lost 6 bases and J lost 7, with 12 bases in between. The V gene's germline CDR1 is DFQATT and CDR2 SNEGSKA (reference sequence). The length of the CDR3 is 12 residues. CDR3 amino acids: CSAPFSGEKLFF. The CDR3 coding sequence is TGCAGTGCCCCTTTCAGTGGTGAAAAACTGTTTTTT.

This clonotype was detected ten times or more. The rearrangement joins TRBV5-1 to TRBJ1-1; tentatively, D is TRBD1 (5 bases). Deletions cut 2 bases from V and 7 bases from J, with 9 bases between. The germline V gene encodes CDR1 SGHRS and CDR2 YFSETQ. This CDR3 region has 12 residues. This CDR3 is CASSLTGVEAFF. DNA of the CDR3: TGCGCCAGCAGCTTAACGGGGGTTGAAGCTTTCTTT.

Many counts were recorded for this clonotype. A read error may produce the germline difference seen at one junction end. The chain recombines TRBV6-1 with TRBJ2-5, with D possibly being TRBD1 (6 bases). The V gene's germline CDR1 is MNHNS and CDR2 SASEGT. This CDR3 is 13 amino acids long. DNA for the CDR3: TGTGCCAGCAGCGAAGACAGGATGGAGACCCAGTACTTC. Protein sequence: CASSEDRMETQYF.

Comment on this clonotype: Only one base separates this from a far larger clonotype, so it likely reflects a read error. This chain links TRBV7-9 with TRBJ1-2; TRBD1 aligns across 9 bases. CDR1 is SEHNR, CDR2 FQNEAQ, per germline (reference sequence). The CDR3 covers 12 residues. The CDR3 is CTSSPGQGGYTF. CDR3 sequence (DNA): TGTACCAGCAGCCCGGGACAGGGAGGCTACACCTTC.